What follows are 24 T cell receptor beta chains derived from one specimen sequenced in a study of T cells after yellow fever vaccination. TCRdb itself ran the 5' RACE reads through MiXCR, one entry per CDR3 protein. The sample has about 360,000 distinct CDR3 sequences; 6.2% are singletons. This specimen was PBMCs, taken 5 days after the yellow fever booster vaccination. These receptors came from a man aged 25 to 45 who received the YFV17D yellow fever vaccine.

This chain uses TRBV13 with TRBJ2-3; D may be TRBD1 (5 bases). Trimming cost V 5 bases and J 6 bases, with 21 bases left between them. Germline loops: CDR1 PRHDT, CDR2 FYEKMQ (reference sequence). The CDR3 has 16 amino acids. CDR3 nucleotide sequence: TGTGCCAGCAGCCCAGGGAAGTTAGGGGTAGTGGATACGCAGTATTTT. It codes for CASSPGKLGVVDTQYF.

This clonotype was seen only a few times. The chain carries TRBV6-5 and TRBJ1-2, with no clear D. V dropped 2 bases and J dropped 8 bases, with 15 bases sitting between them. The CDR3 covers 14 residues. Germline CDR1 MNHEY, CDR2 SVGAGI. Written as DNA, the CDR3 is TGTGCCAGCAGTTACGGGAAGGGAGGACTCGGCTACACCTTC. It translates to CASSYGKGGLGYTF.

Ten or more counts support this clonotype. The rearrangement uses TRBV20-1 and TRBJ2-5, with a weak D call TRBD2 (5 bases). With 7 bases removed from V and 3 bases from J, the gap between germline ends came to 15 bases. There are 13 residues in the CDR3. The germline V gene has CDR1 DFQATT and CDR2 SNEGSKA (reference sequence). CDR3 nucleotide sequence: TGCAGTGGGTCGCGGACTCACAAAGAGACCCAGTACTTC. Its protein product is CSGSRTHKETQYF.

This clonotype was detected ten times or more. The chain recombines TRBV5-1 with TRBJ2-1, with 13 bases identical to TRBD2. V was clipped by 0 bases and J by 6 bases; unmatched bases: 3. This CDR3 region has 16 residues. CDR1 SGHRS and CDR2 YFSETQ come from the germline V gene. For the CDR3, the DNA is TGCGCCAGCAGCTTGGGATGGACTAGCGGGAGCAATGAGCAGTTCTTC. Translation: CASSLGWTSGSNEQFF. Looking up the rest from reference TRBV5-1 and TRBJ2-1 gives the full variable domain: KAGVTQTPRYLIKTRGQQVTLSCSPISGHRSVSWYQQTPGQGLQFLFEYFSETQRNKGNFPGRFSGRQFSNSRSEMNVSTLELGDSALYLCASSLGWTSGSNEQFFGPGTRLTVL.

This clonotype was found a few times. The J gene is TRBJ2-5, the V gene TRBV20-1; D unclear. CDR1 and CDR2 (germline): DFQATT, SNEGSKA (reference sequence). V was trimmed by 3 bases and J by 2 bases, leaving 19 bases between them. The CDR3 loop spans 16 amino acids. The CDR3 DNA follows: TGCAGTGCTAGGGGCCCCACGAGCGATAATCAAGAGACCCAGTACTTC. It translates to CSARGPTSDNQETQYF.

The chain has TRBV24-1 and TRBJ2-1, with D tentatively TRBD1 or TRBD2 (5 bases each). With 5 bases removed from V and 2 bases from J, the gap between germline ends came to 12 bases. The CDR3 extends over 15 amino acids. CDR1 is KGHDR, CDR2 SFDVKD, per germline. The CDR3 region has the DNA TGTGCCACCAGTGGCAAGAGGGGCACCTACAATGAGCAGTTCTTC. Translating gives CATSGKRGTYNEQFF.

This clonotype was detected a few times. The chain carries TRBV7-2 and TRBJ1-5; 8 positions agree with TRBD1. This CDR3 comprises 15 residues. Unmatched junction bases numbered 4, after V lost 5 bases and J lost 1 base. CDR1 is SGHTA and CDR2 is FQGNSA in the germline V gene. CDR3 bases: TGTGCCAGCAGCCCGGACAGGGCCAGCAATCAGCCCCAGCATTTT. This encodes CASSPDRASNQPQHF. The full variable domain, in which reference TRBV7-2 and TRBJ1-5 provide the parts outside the CDR3, is GAGVSQSPSNKVTEKGKDVELRCDPISGHTALYWYRQSLGQGLEFLIYFQGNSAPDKSGLPSDRFSAERTGGSVSTLTIQRTQQEDSAVYLCASSPDRASNQPQHFGDGTRLSIL.

A few counts support this clonotype. V usage is TRBV12-3 or TRBV12-4 and J usage is TRBJ1-2; no definite D call. This CDR3 spans 12 amino acids. Deletions cut 5 bases from V and 4 bases from J, with 8 bases between. The CDR3 coding sequence is TGTGCCAGCAGTGAGGGCCTCTATGGCTACACCTTC. Its translation is CASSEGLYGYTF.

This clonotype has more than one count but fewer than ten. The chain carries TRBV27 and TRBJ2-5, with 7 bases aligning to TRBD1. This CDR3 spans 14 amino acids. V was pared by 2 bases and J by 4 bases, with 4 bases of the junction left unmatched. Per the germline V gene, CDR1 is MNHEY and CDR2 is SMNVEV (reference sequence). The CDR3 loop reads CASSLENRGETQYF. CDR3 bases: TGTGCCAGCAGTTTAGAAAACAGGGGAGAGACCCAGTACTTC.

This clonotype was recorded many times. The chain carries TRBV12-3 or TRBV12-4 and TRBJ2-7; 8 bases fit TRBD1. CDR3 size: 15 residues. Trimming took 2 bases from V and 2 from J; bases not matched to a gene: 5. Written as DNA, the CDR3 is TGTGCCAGCAGTTTATTAGGGACAGGTCCCTACGAGCAGTACTTC. Translation gives CASSLLGTGPYEQYF.

At least ten counts were recorded for this clonotype. The V and J genes are TRBV9 and TRBJ2-7; weak D call: TRBD2 (5 bases). The CDR3 contains 14 residues. The V gene lost 4 bases and the J gene lost 3 bases, with 14 bases spanning the gap. Germline V lookup: CDR1 SGDLS, CDR2 YYNGEE. The CDR3, as DNA: TGTGCCAGCAGCCCCCGCCCCGAGGGCTACGAGCAGTACTTC. Protein sequence: CASSPRPEGYEQYF.

The chain is built from TRBV5-1 and TRBJ2-7; 8 bases agree with TRBD2. The junction had 6 bases not matched to a gene; V was cut back by 5 bases and J by 5 bases. CDR3 size: 13 residues. Germline values: CDR1 SGHRS, CDR2 YFSETQ. This chain's CDR3 is CASSYYSGNEQYF. The CDR3, as DNA: TGCGCCAGCAGTTACTATAGCGGGAACGAGCAGTACTTC. Filled out from reference TRBV5-1 and TRBJ2-7, the complete variable domain reads KAGVTQTPRYLIKTRGQQVTLSCSPISGHRSVSWYQQTPGQGLQFLFEYFSETQRNKGNFPGRFSGRQFSNSRSEMNVSTLELGDSALYLCASSYYSGNEQYFGPGTRLTVT.

This clonotype has a handful of counts. The V gene is TRBV30, the J gene TRBJ2-7; D might be TRBD2 (5 bases). The ends were cut back, 1 base at V and 0 bases at J, with 7 bases in the middle. The CDR3 has 13 amino acids. CDR1 is GTSNPN and CDR2 is SVGIG in the germline V gene (reference sequence). CDR3 coding DNA: TGTGCCTGGAGTGCGGGGAACTCCTACGAGCAGTACTTC. It is translated as CAWSAGNSYEQYF.

As DNA, the CDR3 is TGCAGTGCTTTAGGACTAGCGGGGAGCTCCTACGAGCAGTACTTC. It translates to CSALGLAGSSYEQYF. This chain joins TRBV20-1 and TRBJ2-7, with 12 bases fitting TRBD2. In germline, CDR1 is DFQATT, CDR2 SNEGSKA (reference sequence). Trimming at V came to 5 bases and at J to 0 bases, leaving 5 bases not matched to a gene. The CDR3 consists of 15 residues.

The rearrangement uses TRBV7-6 and TRBJ2-1; 7 bases are a match to TRBD2. Germline CDR1 SGHVS, CDR2 FNYEAQ. The CDR3 runs 15 residues. Losses at the gene ends were 4 bases for V and 4 bases for J; bases not matched to a gene: 7. The CDR3: CASSSSPGGYNEQFF. The CDR3 nucleotides read TGTGCCAGCAGCTCGTCCCCGGGGGGATACAATGAGCAGTTCTTC.

This clonotype was seen many times. The chain employs TRBV24-1 and TRBJ2-1, with TRBD2 matching 7 bases. Germline V gene sequence: CDR1 KGHDR, CDR2 SFDVKD. Trimming at V came to 0 bases and at J to 0 bases, leaving 7 bases not matched to a gene. The CDR3 length is 18 residues. CDR3 DNA: TGTGCCACCAGTGATTTGTACACTAGCGCAAGCTCCTACAATGAGCAGTTCTTC. Protein sequence: CATSDLYTSASSYNEQFF.

This clonotype was observed many times. V is TRBV25-1 and J is TRBJ2-3; TRBD1 agrees at 7 bases. From germline, CDR1 is MGHDK and CDR2 SYGVNS. Trimming at V came to 7 bases and at J to 5 bases, leaving 6 bases not matched to a gene. This CDR3 contains 13 residues. The CDR3 DNA is TGTGCCAGCAACGAGGGGGCCAGAGATACGCAGTATTTT. Residues: CASNEGARDTQYF.

This clonotype was detected only a few times. The CDR3 nucleotides are TGTGCCAGCAGCTTATTTCTAGCGGGTGACGAGACCCAGTACTTC. It encodes CASSLFLAGDETQYF. The V and J genes are TRBV7-6 and TRBJ2-5; 8 nucleotides match TRBD2. The length of the CDR3 is 15 residues. Germline V CDR1 and CDR2: SGHVS, FNYEAQ. V lost 2 bases, J lost 5 bases, and 7 bases stayed unmatched.

Only a few counts were recorded for this clonotype. V gene TRBV4-2 combines with J gene TRBJ2-3; D remains unclear. The CDR3 sequence is 16 residues long. Per germline, CDR1 LGHNA and CDR2 YNFKEQ. V lost 4 bases to trimming and J lost 2 bases, with 16 bases between them. CDR3 region: CASSLTGFGDTDTQYF. The CDR3 DNA reads as TGTGCCAGCAGCCTGACTGGCTTTGGGGACACAGATACGCAGTATTTT.

This clonotype was counted many times. This chain links TRBV5-3 with TRBJ2-3, with TRBD2 matching 7 bases. TRBV5-3 carries the ORF label, with uncertain function. This CDR3 region has 17 residues. V shed 8 bases, J shed 4 bases, and the junction held 19 bases outside the gene matches. Here the CDR3 reads CASSVAASGKGADTQYF. The CDR3 DNA follows: TGTGCCAGCAGCGTAGCGGCTAGCGGAAAGGGCGCAGATACGCAGTATTTT.

This clonotype was found many times. J is TRBJ2-1 and V is TRBV6-1, with no clear D. The germline V and J ends were trimmed by 3 bases and 10 bases, with 10 bases remaining between them. The CDR3 is 12 amino acids. Per the germline V gene, CDR1 is MNHNS and CDR2 is SASEGT. CDR3 residues: CASSEKVGEQFF. CDR3 sequence (DNA): TGTGCCAGCAGTGAGAAAGTCGGAGAGCAGTTCTTC.

This clonotype was recorded a few times. DNA of the CDR3: TGTGCCAGCAGCTTACAAGGGACAGGGGGCCACGAGCAGTACTTC. Amino acid sequence: CASSLQGTGGHEQYF. The J gene is TRBJ2-7, the V gene TRBV7-8; 12 nucleotides match TRBD1. V shed 2 bases and J 5 bases; nucleotides not matched to a gene: 4. The CDR3 extends over 15 amino acids. CDR1 SGHVS and CDR2 FQNEAQ come from the germline V gene. Looking up the rest from reference TRBV7-8 and TRBJ2-7 gives the full variable domain: GAGVSQSPRYKVAKRGQDVALRCDPISGHVSLFWYQQALGQGPEFLTYFQNEAQLDKSGLPSDRFFAERPEGSVSTLKIQRTQQEDSAVYLCASSLQGTGGHEQYFGPGTRLTVT.

The rearrangement joins TRBV6-1 to TRBJ1-3; D is possibly TRBD1 (6 bases). The CDR3 covers 15 residues. Germline V gene sequence: CDR1 MNHNS, CDR2 SASEGT. With 5 bases removed from V and 1 base from J, the gap between germline ends came to 12 bases. The CDR3 sequence: CASSRQQGSGNTIYF. The CDR3 DNA reads TGTGCCAGCAGTAGACAACAGGGTTCTGGAAACACCATATATTTT.

This chain connects TRBV10-2 to TRBJ2-1; 14 bases fit TRBD2. Losses at the gene ends were 8 bases for V and 8 bases for J; bases not matched to a gene: 20. CDR3 length: 19 amino acids. Germline V gene data show CDR1 as WSHSY and CDR2 as SAAADI. Written as DNA, the CDR3 is TGCGCCAGCGGGGGTCAGGGCCCTCGACTAGCGGGAGGGAGGCATGAGCAGTTCTTC. Translating gives CASGGQGPRLAGGRHEQFF.